This T cell receptor (beta chain) was captured in a study of identifying expanded T cells in peripheral blood. Overall study findings and caveats: Across healthy donors, higher total template counts meant significantly greater roughly 2-week count variance. Over approximately two and four weeks, about 15 and 19 clones changed, versus approximately 1.2 between replicates.

V lost 5 bases to trimming and J lost 3 bases; unmatched junction nucleotides: 6. The CDR3 extends over 15 amino acids. Germline V CDR1 and CDR2: MDHEN, SYDVKM. TCRdb's table, derived via immunoSEQ multiplex PCR, lists solely in-frame clones and lacks some. The sample records some 93,000 clones, more than 70% being singletons. In the case of this clone: Its target is not known.

The receptor was derived from a person aged 18 to 70 in good health. Specimen: blood. This chain connects TRBV28 to TRBJ1-5; TRBD1 aligns across 8 bases. The CDR3 protein is CASSHDRGLNQPQHF. DNA of the CDR3: TGTGCCAGCAGTCATGACAGGGGACTCAATCAGCCCCAGCATTTT. Full variable domain (missing parts from reference TRBV28 and TRBJ1-5): DVKVTQSSRYLVKRTGEKVFLECVQDMDHENMFWYRQDPGLGLRLIYFSYDVKMKEKGDIPEGYSVSREKKERFSLILESASTNQTSMYLCASSHDRGLNQPQHFGDGTRLSIL.